The source of this T cell receptor beta chain is a study of T cells in Graves' hyperthyroidism and ophthalmopathy. About the research overall: Peripheral blood collection took place at initial diagnosis, before any treatment. Study-wide results and caveats: Patients with ophthalmopathy were separated from those with stable hyperthyroidism by a 13 V-J model.

This clonotype was seen many times. The antigen is unknown. The germline V and J ends were trimmed by 6 bases and 6 bases, with 18 bases remaining between them. The CDR3 contains 14 residues. CDR1 is SGHAT, CDR2 FQNNGV, per germline. Based on clinical symptoms, serum thyroxine and TRAb, thyroid ultrasound and orbital computed tomography, diagnoses were reached. PBMCs were derived from 7.5 to 10 ml fresh peripheral blood. Amplification targeted TCR beta CDR3 regions from RNA transcripts. Researchers ran a first-round RT-PCR on the TCR CDR3 using the HTBI primer set. One entry per CDR3 protein, called by TCRdb with MiXCR from the multiplex PCR reads. The data hold around 690,000 distinct CDR3 sequences, with roughly 20% observed a single time.

Sequencing used blood. The sequence was collected from a man aged 25-45 years with Graves' ophthalmopathy. The chain recombines TRBV11-2 with TRBJ2-7, with no clear D. The chain's CDR3 is CASRPANKASEQYF. CDR3 sequence (DNA): TGTGCCAGCAGGCCCGCTAACAAGGCTTCCGAGCAGTACTTC.